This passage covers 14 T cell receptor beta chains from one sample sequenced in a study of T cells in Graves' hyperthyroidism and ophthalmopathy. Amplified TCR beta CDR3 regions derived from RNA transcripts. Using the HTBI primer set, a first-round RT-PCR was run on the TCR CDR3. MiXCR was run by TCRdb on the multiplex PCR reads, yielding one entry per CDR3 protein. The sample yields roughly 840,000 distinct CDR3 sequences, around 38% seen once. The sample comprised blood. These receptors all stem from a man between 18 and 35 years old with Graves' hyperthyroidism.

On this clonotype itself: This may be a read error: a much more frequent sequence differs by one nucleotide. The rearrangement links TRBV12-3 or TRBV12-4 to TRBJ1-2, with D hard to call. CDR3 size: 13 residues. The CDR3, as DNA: TGTGCCGGCAGTTTCGGCGGCCCATATGGCTACACCTTC. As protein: CAGSFGGPYGYTF.

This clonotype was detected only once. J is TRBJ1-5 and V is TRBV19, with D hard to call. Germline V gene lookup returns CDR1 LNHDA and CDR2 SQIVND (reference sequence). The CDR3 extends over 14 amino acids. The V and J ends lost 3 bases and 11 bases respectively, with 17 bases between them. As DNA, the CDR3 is TGTGCCAGTAGTATCCGGACCAACCAAGAGACCCAGCATTTT. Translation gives CASSIRTNQETQHF.

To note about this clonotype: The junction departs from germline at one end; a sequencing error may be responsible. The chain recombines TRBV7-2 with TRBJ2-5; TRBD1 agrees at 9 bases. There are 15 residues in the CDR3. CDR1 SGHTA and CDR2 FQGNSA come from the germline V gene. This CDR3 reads CASSIATGGAETQYF. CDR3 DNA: TGTGCGAGCAGCATAGCAACAGGGGGCGCAGAGACCCAGTACTTC.

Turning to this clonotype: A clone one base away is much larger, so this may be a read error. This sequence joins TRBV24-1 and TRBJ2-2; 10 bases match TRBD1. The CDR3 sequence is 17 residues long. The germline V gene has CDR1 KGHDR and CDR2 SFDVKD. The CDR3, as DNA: TGTGCCACCAGTGACCGGGGACAGGGGATGCACACCGGGGAGCTGATTTTT. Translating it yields CATSDRGQGMHTGELIF.

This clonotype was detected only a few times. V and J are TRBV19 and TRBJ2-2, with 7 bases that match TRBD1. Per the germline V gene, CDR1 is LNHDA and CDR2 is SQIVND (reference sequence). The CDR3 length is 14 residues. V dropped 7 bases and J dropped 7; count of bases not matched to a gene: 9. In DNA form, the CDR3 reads TGTGCCAGTAACCAGGGGGTAGCCCTCGGGGAGCTGTTTTTT. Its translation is CASNQGVALGELFF.

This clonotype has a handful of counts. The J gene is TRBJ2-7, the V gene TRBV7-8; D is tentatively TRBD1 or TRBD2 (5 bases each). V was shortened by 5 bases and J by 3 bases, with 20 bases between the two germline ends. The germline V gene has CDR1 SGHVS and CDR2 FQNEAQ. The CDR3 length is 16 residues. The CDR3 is CASSPRGAVSNYEQYF. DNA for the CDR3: TGTGCCAGCAGCCCCCGAGGGGCGGTCAGCAACTACGAGCAGTACTTC. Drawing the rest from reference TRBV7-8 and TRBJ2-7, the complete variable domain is GAGVSQSPRYKVAKRGQDVALRCDPISGHVSLFWYQQALGQGPEFLTYFQNEAQLDKSGLPSDRFFAERPEGSVSTLKIQRTQQEDSAVYLCASSPRGAVSNYEQYFGPGTRLTVT.

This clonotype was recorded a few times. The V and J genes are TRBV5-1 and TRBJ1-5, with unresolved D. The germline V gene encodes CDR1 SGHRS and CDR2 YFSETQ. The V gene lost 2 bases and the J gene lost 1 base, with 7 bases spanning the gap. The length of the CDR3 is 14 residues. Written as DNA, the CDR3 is TGCGCCAGCAGCTTCCAGGCCAGCAATCAGCCCCAGCATTTT. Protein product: CASSFQASNQPQHF.

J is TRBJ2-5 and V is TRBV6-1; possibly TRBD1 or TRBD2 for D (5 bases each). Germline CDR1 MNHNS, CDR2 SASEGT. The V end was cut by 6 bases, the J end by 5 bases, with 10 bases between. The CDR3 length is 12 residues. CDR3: CASRRWGETQYF. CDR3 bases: TGTGCCAGCAGACGATGGGGGGAGACCCAGTACTTC.

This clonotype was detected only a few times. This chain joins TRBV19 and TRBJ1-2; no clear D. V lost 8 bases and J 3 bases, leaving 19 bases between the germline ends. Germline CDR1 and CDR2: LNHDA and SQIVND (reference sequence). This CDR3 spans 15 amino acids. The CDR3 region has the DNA TGTGCCAGTTCCGACCCCCCCCCGAACGACTATGGCTACACCTTC. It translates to CASSDPPPNDYGYTF.

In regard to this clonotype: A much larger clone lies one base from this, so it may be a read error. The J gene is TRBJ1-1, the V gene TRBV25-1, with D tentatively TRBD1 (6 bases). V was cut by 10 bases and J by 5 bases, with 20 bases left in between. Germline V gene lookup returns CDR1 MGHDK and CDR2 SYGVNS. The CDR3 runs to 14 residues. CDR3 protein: CATVSTKGETEAFF. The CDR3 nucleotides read TGTGCCACCGTGTCCACAAAGGGGGAGACTGAAGCTTTCTTT.

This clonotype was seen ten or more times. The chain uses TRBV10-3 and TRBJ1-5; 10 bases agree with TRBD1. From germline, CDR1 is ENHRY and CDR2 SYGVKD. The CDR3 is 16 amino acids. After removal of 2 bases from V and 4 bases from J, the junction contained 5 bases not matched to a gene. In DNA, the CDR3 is TGTGCCATCAGTGAGGGAGGGACAGGGGAGAATCAGCCCCAGCATTTT. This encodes CAISEGGTGENQPQHF.

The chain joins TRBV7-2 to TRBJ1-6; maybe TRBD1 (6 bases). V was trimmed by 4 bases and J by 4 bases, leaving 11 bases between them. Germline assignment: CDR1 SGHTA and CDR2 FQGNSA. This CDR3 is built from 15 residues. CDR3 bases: TGTGCCAGCAGCTCACGGGACACTTATAATTCACCCCTCCACTTT. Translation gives CASSSRDTYNSPLHF. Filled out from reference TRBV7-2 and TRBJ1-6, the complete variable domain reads GAGVSQSPSNKVTEKGKDVELRCDPISGHTALYWYRQSLGQGLEFLIYFQGNSAPDKSGLPSDRFSAERTGGSVSTLTIQRTQQEDSAVYLCASSSRDTYNSPLHFGNGTRLTVT.

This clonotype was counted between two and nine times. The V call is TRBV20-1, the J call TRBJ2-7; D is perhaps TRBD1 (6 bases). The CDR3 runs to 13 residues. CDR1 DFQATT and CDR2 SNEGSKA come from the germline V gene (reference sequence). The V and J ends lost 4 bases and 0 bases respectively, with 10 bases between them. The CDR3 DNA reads TGCAGTGCTAACGGGGACAACTCCTACGAGCAGTACTTC. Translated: CSANGDNSYEQYF.

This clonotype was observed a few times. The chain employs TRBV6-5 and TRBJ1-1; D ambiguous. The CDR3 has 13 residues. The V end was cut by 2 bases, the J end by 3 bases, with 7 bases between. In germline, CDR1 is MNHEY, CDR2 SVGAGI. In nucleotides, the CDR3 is TGTGCCAGCAGTTACGTCGGGGACACTGAAGCTTTCTTT. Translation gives CASSYVGDTEAFF.